The 21 T cell receptor beta chains below come from one sample, sequenced in a study of T-cell reconstitution after alpha-beta-depleted transplantation in children. The authors prepared the TCRbeta library with unique molecular identifiers. Using its own MiXCR run on the PCR reads, TCRdb lists one record per CDR3 protein. This table has fewer than 350,000 distinct CDR3 sequences, approximately 10% appearing once. The starting material was peripheral blood, obtained 180 days after TCRalphabeta/CD19-depleted stem cell transplant. The origin of the receptors is a male patient under 10 years old who had a stem cell transplant for chronic granulomatous disease, so the T cells may come from the graft donor.

Points on this clonotype: A read error may explain this, as a much larger clone is one base away. The V call is TRBV20-1, the J call TRBJ2-3; weak D call: TRBD2 (5 bases). CDR1 and CDR2 (germline): DFQATT, SNEGSKA (reference sequence). The length of the CDR3 is 17 residues. The CDR3 DNA reads as TGCTGTGCTAGAGATTTAACGAGGGTACGGGGTGGAGATACGCAGTATTTT. Translation: CCARDLTRVRGGDTQYF.

This clonotype was observed at least ten times. The chain carries TRBV6-2 or TRBV6-3 and TRBJ2-3; no definite D call. Per the germline V gene, CDR1 is MNHEY and CDR2 is SVGEGT. With 2 bases removed from V and 4 bases from J, the gap between germline ends came to 7 bases. The CDR3 contains 13 residues. DNA for the CDR3: TGTGCCAGCAGTTACGGGAATCCAGATACGCAGTATTTT. As protein: CASSYGNPDTQYF.

The sample holds many counts of this clonotype. The chain combines TRBV28 with TRBJ2-2; no clear D. Germline V gives CDR1 MDHEN, CDR2 SYDVKM. The V and J ends lost 6 bases and 0 bases respectively, with 14 bases between them. The CDR3 spans 16 residues. CDR3 amino acids: CASSLRPAANTGELFF. The CDR3 DNA is TGTGCCAGCAGCCTTCGGCCGGCCGCGAACACCGGGGAGCTGTTTTTT.

There are a few counts of this clonotype. The gene calls are TRBV14 and TRBJ1-2, with D possibly TRBD1 on 6 matching bases. Germline V gene lookup returns CDR1 SGHDN and CDR2 FVKESK. Trimming shortened V by 3 bases and J by 3 bases, and 14 bases separated the two germline ends. The CDR3 is made up of 15 amino acids. CDR3 amino acids: CASSHDRDTDYGYTF. CDR3 in DNA: TGTGCCAGCAGCCACGACCGGGACACAGACTATGGCTACACCTTC.

On this clonotype: A read error is possible here, since a much larger clone lies one base away. The V gene is TRBV7-9, the J gene TRBJ2-2; TRBD2 is a possible D gene (6 bases). This CDR3 is built from 15 residues. Germline V CDR1 and CDR2: SEHNR, FQNEAQ (reference sequence). V was cut by 5 bases and J by 5 bases, with 15 bases left in between. CDR3 sequence (DNA): TGTGCCAGCAGCCGGGGCGACGGGGGAACCGGGGAGCTGTTTTTT. Its translation: CASSRGDGGTGELFF.

In the case of this clonotype: One junction end disagrees with the germline gene, perhaps due to a read error. J is TRBJ2-6 and V is TRBV3-1; D might be TRBD2 (5 bases). The CDR3 contains 18 residues. The germline V gene has CDR1 LGHDT and CDR2 YNNKEL (reference sequence). This CDR3 reads CACSQDGGRISGANVLTF. The CDR3 nucleotides are TGTGCCTGCAGCCAAGATGGAGGCAGGATCTCTGGGGCCAACGTCCTGACTTTC.

Ten or more counts support this clonotype. The chain uses TRBV10-1 and TRBJ2-7; 9 bases align to TRBD2. V was pared by 2 bases and J by 2 bases, with 4 bases of the junction left unmatched. The CDR3 is 15 amino acids. CDR1 is WNHNN and CDR2 is SYGVQD in the germline V gene (reference sequence). CDR3 sequence reads: CASSEGLASAYEQYF. The DNA of the CDR3 is TGCGCCAGCAGTGAGGGACTAGCGAGTGCCTACGAGCAGTACTTC.

This chain links TRBV19 with TRBJ1-1; 8 nucleotides match TRBD1. There are 12 residues in the CDR3. Unmatched junction bases numbered 5, after V lost 10 bases and J lost 4 bases. CDR1 and CDR2 from the germline V gene are LNHDA and SQIVND (reference sequence). CDR3 residues: CAIRGLGTEAFF. In DNA form, the CDR3 reads TGTGCCATCAGGGGGCTCGGCACTGAAGCTTTCTTT.

This clonotype was seen ten or more times. V and J are TRBV20-1 and TRBJ2-4, with TRBD2 identical over 15 bases. The CDR3 is made up of 18 amino acids. The germline CDR1 and CDR2 sequences are DFQATT and SNEGSKA (reference sequence). J was trimmed by 0 bases and V by 2 bases; bases with no gene match: 5. The DNA for the CDR3 is TGCAGTGCTAGACCGGGACTAGCGGGAGGCCTAGCCAAAAACATTCAGTACTTC. This translates into CSARPGLAGGLAKNIQYF.

This clonotype came up many times. CDR3 loop: CSVDNRGDGNSGANVLTF. The CDR3 DNA is TGCAGCGTTGATAATCGAGGTGACGGAAACTCTGGGGCCAACGTCCTGACTTTC. The chain couples TRBV29-1 to TRBJ2-6; the D is unclear. This CDR3 comprises 18 residues. CDR1 and CDR2 (germline): SQVTM, ANQGSEA. The V and J ends lost 3 bases and 0 bases respectively, with 18 bases between them. The full variable domain, rest sourced from reference TRBV29-1 and TRBJ2-6, is SAVISQKPSRDICQRGTSLTIQCQVDSQVTMMFWYRQQPGQSLTLIATANQGSEATYESGFVIDKFPISRPNLTFSTLTVSNMSPEDSSIYLCSVDNRGDGNSGANVLTFGAGSRLTVL.

Of note for this clonotype: Given a much more abundant clone one base away, this may be a read error. The rearrangement uses TRBV12-3 or TRBV12-4 and TRBJ2-1, with 8 bases lining up with TRBD2. V lost 5 bases, J lost 2 bases, and 8 bases stayed unmatched. The CDR3 spans 16 residues. Here the CDR3 reads CASSPNGGAAYNEQFF. CDR3 bases: TGTGCCAGCAGTCCAAACGGGGGGGCGGCCTACAATGAGCAGTTCTTC.

This clonotype has at least ten counts. The V call is TRBV7-2, the J call TRBJ1-2, with 7 bases fitting TRBD1. This CDR3 has 17 residues. From germline, CDR1 is SGHTA and CDR2 FQGNSA. V lost 4 bases, J lost 3 bases, and 14 bases stayed unmatched. As DNA, the CDR3 is TGTGCCAGCAGCTCCTACGGGGAGGGGGCGGTTGACTATGGCTACACCTTC. Translated, it gives CASSSYGEGAVDYGYTF.

This clonotype was observed at least ten times. The genes are TRBV12-3 or TRBV12-4 and TRBJ2-7; 11 bases match TRBD1. This CDR3 comprises 15 residues. The V gene end was trimmed by 6 bases and the J gene end by 5 bases; junction bases not matched to a gene: 9. CDR3 loop: CASSLTGTGGHEQYF. Written as DNA, the CDR3 is TGTGCCAGCAGCTTAACCGGGACAGGGGGTCACGAGCAGTACTTC.

Turning to this clonotype: This could be a read error, since a much larger clone is one nucleotide away. The gene calls are TRBV13 and TRBJ2-3; 12 bases map to TRBD2. The CDR3 has 16 residues. The germline V gene encodes CDR1 PRHDT and CDR2 FYEKMQ (reference sequence). The chain's CDR3 is CASTLGLAGSTDTQYF. The CDR3 nucleotides read TGTGCCAGCACCTTAGGACTAGCGGGGAGCACAGATACGCAGTATTTT.

This clonotype was seen at least ten times. The V call is TRBV29-1, the J call TRBJ1-2; unclear D gene. With 2 bases removed from V and 4 bases from J, the gap between germline ends came to 8 bases. This CDR3 is 12 amino acids long. The germline V gene encodes CDR1 SQVTM and CDR2 ANQGSEA. Written as DNA, the CDR3 is TGCAGCGTTGAATGGTTGGGCTATGGCTACACCTTC. It specifies CSVEWLGYGYTF.

This clonotype was detected many times. The chain has TRBV7-8 and TRBJ2-2, with D tentatively TRBD1 (5 bases). V lost 4 bases, J lost 3 bases, and 12 bases lay in between. The germline gives CDR1 SGHVS, CDR2 FQNEAQ. CDR3 length: 15 residues. The CDR3 nucleotides read TGTGCCAGCAGCTCCCTAGGGGCCGACACCGGGGAGCTGTTTTTT. Protein: CASSSLGADTGELFF.

Ten or more counts support this clonotype. The chain joins TRBV7-8 to TRBJ1-5; D is undetermined. The CDR3 sequence is 10 residues long. The ends were cut back, 0 bases at V and 10 bases at J, with 1 base in the middle. Germline loops: CDR1 SGHVS, CDR2 FQNEAQ. CDR3 sequence (DNA): TGTGCCAGCAGCTTAGCTCCCCAGCATTTT. Its translation is CASSLAPQHF.

This clonotype was detected ten times or more. CDR3 bases: TGCAGCGTTGGTCTAGCGGGTTACGAGCAGTACTTC. Residues: CSVGLAGYEQYF. The rearrangement links TRBV29-1 to TRBJ2-7, with 8 bases identical to TRBD2. J gave up 4 bases and V 4 bases, and 3 bases lay outside the gene matches. This CDR3 has 12 residues. Germline lookup yields CDR1 SQVTM and CDR2 ANQGSEA.

There are many counts of this clonotype. The V gene is TRBV14, the J gene TRBJ2-1; D not resolved. The length of the CDR3 is 15 residues. Germline CDR1 reads SGHDN; CDR2 reads FVKESK. Trimming shortened V by 1 base and J by 0 bases, and 7 bases separated the two germline ends. The CDR3 spells CASSQGGHSYNEQFF. CDR3 in DNA: TGTGCCAGCAGCCAAGGAGGTCACTCCTACAATGAGCAGTTCTTC.

This clonotype was picked up many times. The rearrangement links TRBV20-1 to TRBJ2-1, with TRBD2 matching 11 bases. Germline CDR1 and CDR2: DFQATT and SNEGSKA (reference sequence). Losses at the gene ends were 0 bases for V and 5 bases for J; bases not matched to a gene: 15. This CDR3 contains 19 residues. The CDR3 nucleotides are TGCAGTGCTAGAGAGGAACCCCCGCGACTAGCGGGGAACAACAATGAGCAGTTCTTC. Translated: CSAREEPPRLAGNNNEQFF.

This clonotype has a count of ten or more. The chain recombines TRBV18 with TRBJ2-5; D remains ambiguous. V shed 1 base and J shed 5 bases, with 11 bases lying between them. This CDR3 spans 14 amino acids. Looked up from germline, CDR1 is KGHSH and CDR2 is LQKENI. In nucleotides, the CDR3 is TGTGCCAGCTCACCACGAACGTTTTTCGAGACCCAGTACTTC. This translates into CASSPRTFFETQYF.